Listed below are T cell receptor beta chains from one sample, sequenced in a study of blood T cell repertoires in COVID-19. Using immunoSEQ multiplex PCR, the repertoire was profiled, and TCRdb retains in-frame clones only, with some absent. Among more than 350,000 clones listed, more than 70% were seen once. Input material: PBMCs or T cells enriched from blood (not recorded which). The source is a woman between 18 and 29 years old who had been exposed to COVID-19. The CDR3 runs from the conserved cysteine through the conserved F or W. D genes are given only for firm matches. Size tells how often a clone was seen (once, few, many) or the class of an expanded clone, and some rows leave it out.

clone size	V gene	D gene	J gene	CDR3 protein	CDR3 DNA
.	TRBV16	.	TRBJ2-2	CASSLIFGQSGELFF	TGTGCCAGCAGCCTGATATTCGGACAGTCCGGGGAGCTGTTTTTT
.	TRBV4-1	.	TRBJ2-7	CASSHSDEQYF	TGCGCCAGCAGCCATTCAGACGAGCAGTACTTC
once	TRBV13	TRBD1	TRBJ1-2	CASSAGTGRANYGYTF	TGTGCCAGCAGCGCCGGGACAGGACGGGCTAACTATGGCTACACCTTC
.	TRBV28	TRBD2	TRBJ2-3	CASMSGGNTDTQYF	TGTGCCAGTATGTCCGGGGGGAATACAGATACGCAGTATTTT
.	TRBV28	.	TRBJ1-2	CASSLYRAEGYTF	TGTGCCAGCAGTTTATACAGGGCGGAGGGCTACACCTTC
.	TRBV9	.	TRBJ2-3	CASSGLRDTQYF	TGTGCCAGCAGCGGACTCAGAGATACGCAGTATTTT
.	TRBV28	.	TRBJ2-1	CASSYKKWVGGENEQFF	TGTGCCAGCAGTTATAAAAAATGGGTAGGAGGGGAAAATGAGCAGTTCTTC
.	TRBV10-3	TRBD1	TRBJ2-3	CAISEIRDRVTDTQYF	TGTGCCATCAGTGAGATCCGGGACAGGGTCACAGATACGCAGTATTTT
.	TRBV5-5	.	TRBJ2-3	CASSLGATSTDTQYF	TGTGCCAGCAGCTTGGGAGCGACCAGCACAGATACGCAGTATTTT
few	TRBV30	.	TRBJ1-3	CAWSGGTIGNTIYF	TGTGCCTGGTCCGGAGGGACTATTGGAAACACCATATATTTT
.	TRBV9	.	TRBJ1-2	CASSVAGGGDITNYGYTF	TGTGCCAGCAGCGTAGCTGGGGGAGGGGACATTACTAACTATGGCTACACCTTC
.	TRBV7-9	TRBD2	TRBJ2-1	CASSLANSGRAPEQFF	TGTGCCAGCAGCTTAGCGAACAGCGGGAGGGCTCCTGAGCAGTTCTTC
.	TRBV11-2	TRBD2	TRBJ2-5	CASSLGLAGEGTQYF	TGTGCCAGCAGCTTAGGTCTAGCGGGAGAAGGTACCCAGTACTTC
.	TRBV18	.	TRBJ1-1	CASSPGWAGNTEAFF	TGTGCCAGCTCACCGGGCTGGGCAGGGAACACTGAAGCTTTCTTT
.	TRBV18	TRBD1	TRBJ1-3	CASSLGQGYGNTIYF	TGTGCCAGCTCACTGGGACAGGGCTACGGAAACACCATATATTTT
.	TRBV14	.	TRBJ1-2	CASSRAVFTFDGYTF	TGTGCCAGCAGCCGTGCGGTGTTTACCTTTGATGGCTACACCTTC
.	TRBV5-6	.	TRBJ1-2	CASSLTSPPSYGYTF	TGTGCCAGCAGCCTGACAAGTCCTCCTTCATATGGCTACACCTTC
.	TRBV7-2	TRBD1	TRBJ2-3	CASRHGQGAEEDTQYF	TGTGCCAGCAGACACGGACAGGGGGCTGAGGAAGATACGCAGTATTTT
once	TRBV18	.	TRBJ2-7	CASSPPSLAYEQYF	TGTGCCAGCTCACCACCTAGTCTCGCCTACGAGCAGTACTTC
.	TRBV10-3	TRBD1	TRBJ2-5	CAISEQGFQETQYF	TGTGCCATCAGTGAACAGGGGTTCCAAGAGACCCAGTACTTC
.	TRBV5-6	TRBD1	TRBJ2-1	CASSLATGGSYNEQFF	TGTGCCAGCAGCTTGGCGACAGGGGGCTCCTACAATGAGCAGTTCTTC
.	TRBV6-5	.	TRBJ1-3	CASGQISGNTIYF	TGTGCCAGCGGACAGATTTCTGGAAACACCATATATTTT
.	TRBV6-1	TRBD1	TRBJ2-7	CASRELAGRDRVRLEQYF	TGTGCCAGCAGAGAACTTGCGGGTCGGGACAGGGTCCGACTGGAGCAGTACTTC
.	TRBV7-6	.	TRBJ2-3	CASSLFTKDTQYF	TGTGCCAGCAGCTTATTTACTAAAGATACGCAGTATTTT
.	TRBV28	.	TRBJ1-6	CASSRSTGLDSPLHF	TGTGCCAGCAGTCGCTCGACAGGTCTAGATTCACCCCTCCACTTT
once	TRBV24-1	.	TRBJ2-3	CATSGPVRGGPTTQYF	TGTGCCACCAGTGGCCCTGTGAGGGGGGGGCCGACGACGCAGTATTTT
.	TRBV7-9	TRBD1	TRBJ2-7	CASSLDGTGDYEQYF	TGTGCCAGCAGCTTAGATGGAACAGGGGACTACGAGCAGTACTTC
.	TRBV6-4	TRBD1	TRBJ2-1	CASKLSALDRGDNEQFF	TGTGCCAGCAAGCTGTCCGCTTTGGACAGGGGGGACAATGAGCAGTTCTTC
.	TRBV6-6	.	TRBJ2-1	CASAYSSYNEQFF	TGTGCCAGCGCCTACAGCTCCTACAATGAGCAGTTCTTC
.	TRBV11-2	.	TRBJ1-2	CASSLTDTNYGYTF	TGTGCCAGCAGCCTAACAGACACGAACTATGGCTACACCTTC
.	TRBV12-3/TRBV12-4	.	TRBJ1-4	CASSSGVAEKLFF	TGTGCCAGCAGTTCAGGGGTGGCTGAAAAACTGTTTTTT
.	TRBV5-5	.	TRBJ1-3	CASSLGGAGNTIYF	TGTGCCAGCAGCTTAGGGGGAGCGGGAAACACCATATATTTT